Following are 8 T cell receptor beta chains from one sample sequenced in a study of blood T cell repertoires in COVID-19. Assay: immunoSEQ multiplex PCR; the TCRdb copy retains only in-frame clones and omits some. Of about 300,000 clones in the sample, roughly 89% are singletons; the top ten hold 1.5% to 2%. The sample comprised PBMCs or T cells enriched from blood (not recorded which). Source of these receptors: a woman between 35 and 50 years old who had recovered from COVID-19.

J is TRBJ1-2 and V is TRBV18, with TRBD1 as a possible D gene (5 bases). The germline CDR1 and CDR2 sequences are KGHSH and LQKENI. The CDR3 is 15 amino acids. The V gene lost 3 bases and the J gene lost 8 bases, with 19 bases spanning the gap. The DNA of the CDR3 is TGTGCCAGCTCACCCCCTGGGGCAGGCAAGGACGGCTACACCTTC. It yields the protein CASSPPGAGKDGYTF.

The chain joins TRBV21-1 to TRBJ2-7; the table assigns TRBD2, which was not confirmed against the DNA. TRBV21-1 is reported as a pseudogene. The CDR3 length is 17 residues. CDR3 sequence: CASSIQRLLAVTYEQYF. The CDR3 DNA follows: TGTGCCAGCAGCATTCAAAGGTTACTAGCGGTCACCTACGAGCAGTACTTC.

The chain employs TRBV7-2 and TRBJ1-3; D is unresolved. Germline loops: CDR1 SGHTA, CDR2 FQGNSA. V was clipped by 3 bases and J by 2 bases, with 11 bases between them. The CDR3 is 15 residues long. CDR3 in amino acids: CASSFGRHAGNTIYF. The DNA for the CDR3 is TGTGCCAGCAGCTTTGGCCGCCACGCTGGAAACACCATATATTTT.

This clone was found a few times. The chain's CDR3 is CASSLVGGGNQPQHF. The CDR3 DNA follows: TGTGCCAGCAGCTTAGTAGGGGGTGGCAATCAGCCCCAGCATTTT. The chain recombines TRBV7-2 with TRBJ1-5, with D perhaps matching TRBD1 (6 bases). The CDR3 extends over 15 amino acids. Trimming took off 1 base at V and 2 bases at J, with 9 bases between the two ends. Germline V lookup: CDR1 SGHTA, CDR2 FQGNSA.

The V gene is TRBV2, the J gene TRBJ1-6; a weak D match, TRBD1 (5 bases). V lost 4 bases to trimming and J lost 6 bases, with 13 bases between them. The CDR3 contains 15 residues. Germline V lookup: CDR1 SNHLY, CDR2 FYNNEI. The CDR3 loop is CASSVGHTINSPLHF. CDR3 DNA sequence: TGTGCCAGCAGTGTAGGACATACTATTAATTCACCCCTCCACTTT.

The CDR3 nucleotides are TGTGCCAGCACGCGAGGGGGACAAGAGACCCAGTACTTC. Amino acids: CASTRGGQETQYF. The chain carries TRBV25-1 and TRBJ2-5; a possible D gene is TRBD1 (6 bases). V gave up 7 bases and J gave up 2 bases, with 11 bases separating them. The CDR3 has 13 amino acids. From germline, CDR1 is MGHDK and CDR2 SYGVNS. The full variable domain, its missing parts supplied by reference TRBV25-1 and TRBJ2-5, is EADIYQTPRYLVIGTGKKITLECSQTMGHDKMYWYQQDPGMELHLIHYSYGVNSTEKGDLSSESTVSRIRTEHFPLTLESARPSHTSQYLCASTRGGQETQYFGPGTRLLVL.

The CDR3, as DNA: TGTGCCAGCAGCTTTGCCAGGGGTACCGGGGAGCTGTTTTTT. This encodes CASSFARGTGELFF. The chain is built from TRBV11-3 and TRBJ2-2; tentatively, D is TRBD1 (6 bases). Trimming pared 3 bases from V and 5 bases from J, leaving 10 bases between. Germline-derived CDR1 and CDR2 are SGHNT and YENEEA. The CDR3 is 14 residues long.

This chain links TRBV9 with TRBJ1-1; a weak D match, TRBD1 (6 bases). The V end was cut by 0 bases, the J end by 8 bases, with 11 bases between. Germline V lookup: CDR1 SGDLS, CDR2 YYNGEE. The CDR3 sequence is 13 residues long. This CDR3 reads CASSVAGALEAFF. CDR3 coding DNA: TGTGCCAGCAGCGTAGCAGGGGCCTTGGAAGCTTTCTTT.